A selection of T cell receptor beta chains follows, all from one sample in a study of identical twins. TCRdb reprocessed the 5' RACE reads with MiXCR, giving one entry per CDR3 protein. The sample consists of about 250,000 distinct CDR3 sequences, around 8.8% of them appearing once. The same data also contributed to another study, on yellow fever vaccine responses in identical twins.

The sample comprised CD8+ T cells sorted from blood. These receptors came from a woman aged 18 to 35 in good health. The CDR3 runs from the conserved cysteine through the conserved F or W. D genes are given only for firm matches. The size of a clone is reported for some rows only, either as once, few or many, or as a class for expanded clones.

size	V	J	length	D	CDR3	DNA
few	TRBV27	TRBJ2-1	17	TRBD1	CASRTGTGVLAYNEQFF	TGTGCCAGCAGAACCGGGACAGGGGTGTTGGCCTACAATGAGCAGTTCTTC
few	TRBV6-7	TRBJ2-2	16	TRBD2	CASIQWRGKTTGELFF	TGTGCCAGCATCCAATGGCGGGGGAAAACAACCGGGGAGCTGTTTTTT
.	TRBV7-2	TRBJ2-1	16	TRBD2	CASSWRGGGVKGEQFF	TGTGCCAGCAGCTGGAGGGGCGGGGGGGTGAAGGGTGAGCAGTTCTTC
few	TRBV11-2	TRBJ2-7	14	.	CASSSYIDYYEQYF	TGTGCCAGCAGCTCTTACATAGATTACTACGAGCAGTACTTC
.	TRBV2	TRBJ2-3	13	.	CASSEGGPDTQYF	TGTGCCAGCAGTGAGGGGGGCCCCGATACGCAGTATTTT
.	TRBV4-3	TRBJ2-2	17	.	CASSQVGTGRNTGELFF	TGCGCCAGCAGCCAAGTTGGGACGGGACGGAACACCGGGGAGCTGTTTTTT
few	TRBV7-9	TRBJ2-1	15	TRBD2	CASSYSGVEYNEQFF	TGTGCCAGCAGCTATAGCGGGGTGGAGTACAATGAGCAGTTCTTC
many	TRBV10-3	TRBJ2-5	14	TRBD1	CAIRGQGAGETQYF	TGTGCCATCAGGGGACAGGGGGCCGGGGAGACCCAGTACTTC
.	TRBV29-1	TRBJ2-3	13	.	CSVEEGRRATQYF	TGCAGCGTTGAAGAGGGAAGGAGAGCTACGCAGTATTTT
.	TRBV7-8	TRBJ1-1	13	.	CASSLGRGPEAFF	TGTGCCAGCAGCTTAGGGCGAGGTCCTGAAGCTTTCTTT
.	TRBV24-1	TRBJ2-3	17	.	CATSESGDDRVADTQYF	TGTGCCACCAGTGAATCCGGTGACGATAGGGTGGCAGATACGCAGTATTTT
few	TRBV6-5	TRBJ1-5	15	.	CASSSGALAGQPQHF	TGTGCCAGCAGTTCCGGGGCCCTCGCCGGTCAGCCCCAGCATTTT
many	TRBV4-1	TRBJ1-5	15	.	CASSQEADFYQPQHF	TGCGCCAGCAGCCAAGAAGCCGACTTTTATCAGCCCCAGCATTTT
.	TRBV28	TRBJ2-1	10	.	CASSFKEQFF	TGTGCCAGCAGTTTTAAAGAGCAGTTCTTC
many	TRBV4-3	TRBJ1-1	15	.	CASSPDVGGHTEAFF	TGCGCCAGCAGCCCCGACGTGGGGGGGCACACTGAAGCTTTCTTT
few	TRBV11-1	TRBJ2-1	15	.	CASSPIPGNYNEQFF	TGTGCCAGCAGCCCGATACCGGGGAACTACAATGAGCAGTTCTTC
.	TRBV6-5	TRBJ2-7	15	TRBD2	CASSLGTSGTGEQYF	TGTGCCAGCAGTTTAGGGACTAGCGGGACGGGCGAGCAGTACTTC
few	TRBV5-1	TRBJ2-7	13	.	CASSTSPAYEQYF	TGCGCCAGCAGCACCTCCCCCGCCTACGAGCAGTACTTC
few	TRBV20-1	TRBJ2-3	13	.	CSACRESTDTQYF	TGCAGTGCTTGCCGGGAGAGCACAGATACGCAGTATTTT
few	TRBV3-1	TRBJ2-4	15	.	CASSQVSRYKNIQYF	TGTGCCAGCAGCCAAGTATCGCGCTACAAAAACATTCAGTACTTC
.	TRBV27	TRBJ1-2	15	.	CASNPTIHFDYGYTF	TGTGCCAGCAACCCGACAATACACTTTGACTATGGCTACACCTTC
few	TRBV14	TRBJ2-5	15	.	CASSEFGDLEETQYF	TGTGCCAGCAGCGAGTTCGGGGATCTAGAGGAGACCCAGTACTTC